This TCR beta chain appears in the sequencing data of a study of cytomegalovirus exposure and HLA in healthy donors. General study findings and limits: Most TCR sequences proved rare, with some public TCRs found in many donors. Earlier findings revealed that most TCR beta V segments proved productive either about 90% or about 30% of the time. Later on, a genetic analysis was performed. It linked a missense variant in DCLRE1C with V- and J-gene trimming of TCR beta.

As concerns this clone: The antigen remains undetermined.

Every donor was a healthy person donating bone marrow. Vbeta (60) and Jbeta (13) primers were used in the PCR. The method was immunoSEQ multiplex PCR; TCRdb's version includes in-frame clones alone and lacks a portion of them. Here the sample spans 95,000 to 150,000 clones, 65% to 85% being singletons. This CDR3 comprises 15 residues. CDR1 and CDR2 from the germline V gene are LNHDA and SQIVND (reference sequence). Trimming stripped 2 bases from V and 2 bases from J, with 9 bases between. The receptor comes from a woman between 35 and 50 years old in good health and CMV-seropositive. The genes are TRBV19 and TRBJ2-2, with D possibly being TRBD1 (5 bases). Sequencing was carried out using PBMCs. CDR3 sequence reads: CASSIIRANTGELFF. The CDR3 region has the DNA TGTGCCAGTAGTATAATCAGGGCTAACACCGGGGAGCTGTTTTTT.